The 23 T cell receptor beta chains reported below all come from one sample, sequenced in a study of cytomegalovirus exposure and HLA in healthy donors. PCR used 60 Vbeta primers and 13 Jbeta primers. Generated by immunoSEQ multiplex PCR, the TCRdb table keeps only in-frame clones and is missing some. The sample carries 130,000 to 150,000 clones, roughly 85% recorded once. Sequences were obtained from PBMCs. Receptors originate from a male donor in good health and CMV-seronegative.

This clone was observed once. This sequence joins TRBV18 and TRBJ2-2; 8 nucleotides align to TRBD1. CDR1 and CDR2 (germline): KGHSH, LQKENI. This CDR3 spans 18 amino acids. The V gene end was trimmed by 4 bases and the J gene end by 0 bases; junction bases not matched to a gene: 10. The DNA of the CDR3 is TGTGCCAGCTCACGTCTCCCGGGACAGGATCCGAACACCGGGGAGCTGTTTTTT. Translation gives CASSRLPGQDPNTGELFF.

This chain's CDR3 is CASRARQGGRIGSEQYF. Written as DNA, the CDR3 is TGTGCCAGCAGAGCCCGACAGGGGGGACGAATAGGGAGCGAGCAGTACTTC. V is TRBV28 and J is TRBJ2-7; 9 bases line up with TRBD1. The CDR3 totals 17 residues. V gave up 6 bases and J gave up 6 bases; unmatched junction bases: 18. Germline CDR1 is MDHEN and CDR2 is SYDVKM.

This chain links TRBV15 with TRBJ2-7; 8 bases map to TRBD2. The CDR3 contains 15 residues. CDR1 is LNHNV, CDR2 YYDKDF, per germline (reference sequence). V shed 2 bases and J 3 bases; nucleotides not matched to a gene: 6. This CDR3 is CATSRPGRGGYEQYF. In DNA form, the CDR3 reads TGTGCCACCAGCAGACCGGGACGGGGGGGCTACGAGCAGTACTTC.

Notes on this clone: The identical CDR3 is also encoded by other nucleotide sequences in the sample. The chain combines TRBV5-6 with TRBJ2-1; 10 bases agree with TRBD1. V dropped 2 bases and J dropped 8; count of bases not matched to a gene: 7. The CDR3 loop spans 15 amino acids. CDR1 SGHDT and CDR2 YYEEEE come from the germline V gene. The CDR3 sequence: CASSFRQGARYEQFF. CDR3 in DNA: TGTGCCAGCAGCTTCCGACAGGGGGCCAGGTATGAGCAGTTCTTC.

The genes are TRBV9 and TRBJ2-5; 7 bases are a match to TRBD1. The CDR3 loop spans 13 amino acids. Losses at the gene ends were 4 bases for V and 3 bases for J; bases not matched to a gene: 3. Germline V gene lookup returns CDR1 SGDLS and CDR2 YYNGEE. As DNA, the CDR3 is TGTGCCAGCAGCTCAGGGACAGAAGAGACCCAGTACTTC. Its translation: CASSSGTEETQYF.

The V call is TRBV2, the J call TRBJ2-3; TRBD2 aligns across 15 bases. The germline CDR1 and CDR2 sequences are SNHLY and FYNNEI. The V segment lost 1 base and the J segment 4 bases; nucleotides outside the gene matches: 9. The CDR3 length is 19 residues. For the CDR3, the DNA is TGTGCCAGCAGTGAAGAATGGACTAGCGGGAGGGCCCCCCCAGATACGCAGTATTTT. This gives the protein CASSEEWTSGRAPPDTQYF.

The genes are TRBV10-3 and TRBJ2-3; no definite D call. Trimming left V 4 bases short and J 3 bases short, with 2 bases between. Germline CDR1 ENHRY, CDR2 SYGVKD. The CDR3 has 11 amino acids. The CDR3 nucleotides are TGTGCCATCAGTGCAACAGATACGCAGTATTTT. This translates into CAISATDTQYF.

This chain joins TRBV7-9 and TRBJ2-3; 10 nucleotides align to TRBD1. Germline loops: CDR1 SEHNR, CDR2 FQNEAQ (reference sequence). CDR3 size: 17 residues. V lost 6 bases to trimming and J lost 1 base; unmatched junction nucleotides: 10. CDR3 sequence: CASSHPYGQGGTDTQYF. The CDR3 coding sequence is TGTGCCAGCAGTCATCCATACGGACAGGGGGGCACAGATACGCAGTATTTT. Supplemented by reference TRBV7-9 and TRBJ2-3, the full variable domain reads DTGVSQNPRHKITKRGQNVTFRCDPISEHNRLYWYRQTLGQGPEFLTYFQNEAQLEKSRLLSDRFSAERPKGSFSTLEIQRTEQGDSAMYLCASSHPYGQGGTDTQYFGPGTRLTVL.

About this clone: A junction end diverges from the germline sequence, so it may reflect a read error. The chain carries TRBV29-1 and TRBJ2-7, with 7 bases identical to TRBD1. Germline-derived CDR1 and CDR2 are SQVTM and ANQGSEA. The CDR3 has 13 amino acids. CDR3 amino acids: CSVEVDRFDEQYF. In DNA, the CDR3 is TGCAGCGTCGAAGTGGACAGGTTCGACGAGCAGTACTTC.

This chain joins TRBV27 and TRBJ2-1, with 12 bases that match TRBD2. The germline V gene encodes CDR1 MNHEY and CDR2 SMNVEV (reference sequence). J lost 5 bases, V lost 2 bases, and 7 bases had no gene match. This CDR3 is 17 amino acids long. The CDR3 DNA follows: TGTGCCAGCAGTTTACTCGGGCTAGCGGGGGGGCACAATGAGCAGTTCTTC. Amino acids: CASSLLGLAGGHNEQFF.

The V call is TRBV18, the J call TRBJ1-4, with TRBD1 as a possible D gene (6 bases). The CDR3 sequence is 14 residues long. Germline-derived CDR1 and CDR2 are KGHSH and LQKENI. Trimming cost V 4 bases and J 2 bases, with 8 bases left between them. CDR3 sequence: CASSQQGTNEKLFF. The CDR3 region has the DNA TGTGCCAGCTCACAACAGGGCACTAATGAAAAACTGTTTTTT.

This clone was seen a few times. The chain joins TRBV19 to TRBJ2-7, with no clear D. V lost 4 bases to trimming and J lost 4 bases, with 14 bases between them. In germline, CDR1 is LNHDA, CDR2 SQIVND (reference sequence). This CDR3 is built from 14 residues. CDR3 sequence reads: CASSTGSPGYEQYF. DNA for the CDR3: TGTGCCAGTAGTACCGGATCCCCAGGATACGAGCAGTACTTC.

Written as DNA, the CDR3 is TGTGCCAGCAGCCTCAGGGGGGACAATGAGCAGTTCTTC. It is translated as CASSLRGDNEQFF. V is TRBV7-9 and J is TRBJ2-1; the D gene is possibly TRBD1 (7 bases). Trimming took 5 bases from V and 5 from J, leaving 10 bases between them. The CDR3 is made up of 13 amino acids. In germline, CDR1 is SEHNR, CDR2 FQNEAQ (reference sequence).

The rearrangement links TRBV19 to TRBJ1-2; TRBD1 aligns across 8 bases. Trimming took 0 bases from V and 3 from J; bases not matched to a gene: 9. The CDR3 has 17 amino acids. The V gene's germline CDR1 is LNHDA and CDR2 SQIVND (reference sequence). The CDR3 DNA reads as TGTGCCAGTAGTATAGACGGCAGGGGGCAGATGGACTATGGCTACACCTTC. Encoded protein: CASSIDGRGQMDYGYTF.

The chain recombines TRBV7-9 with TRBJ1-2; 8 nucleotides agree with TRBD1. CDR3 size: 14 residues. The V gene's germline CDR1 is SEHNR and CDR2 FQNEAQ (reference sequence). The V segment lost 2 bases and the J segment 6 bases; nucleotides outside the gene matches: 5. The CDR3 sequence: CASSLNAGGNGYTF. CDR3 nucleotides: TGTGCCAGCAGCTTAAATGCAGGGGGCAATGGCTACACCTTC.

The CDR3 loop reads CASSLQPRGSNQPQHF. DNA for the CDR3: TGTGCCAGCAGCCTCCAGCCGCGAGGTAGCAATCAGCCCCAGCATTTT. V is TRBV16 and J is TRBJ1-5; D ambiguous. The CDR3 contains 16 residues. The germline CDR1 and CDR2 sequences are KGHSY and FQNENV. The germline V and J ends were trimmed by 4 bases and 0 bases, with 13 bases remaining between them.

This clone was counted a single time. This sequence joins TRBV19 and TRBJ1-4; TRBD1 agrees at 8 bases. The V gene end was trimmed by 3 bases and the J gene end by 10 bases; junction bases not matched to a gene: 7. The CDR3 contains 14 residues. Germline CDR1 is LNHDA and CDR2 is SQIVND (reference sequence). In nucleotides, the CDR3 is TGTGCCAGTAGTATCGGACAGGGATTCCGAAAACTGTTTTTT. Translating gives CASSIGQGFRKLFF.

The chain links TRBV13 to TRBJ1-6; weak D call: TRBD1 (6 bases). The V gene's germline CDR1 is PRHDT and CDR2 FYEKMQ (reference sequence). V was shortened by 4 bases and J by 0 bases, with 13 bases between the two germline ends. The CDR3 totals 17 residues. The CDR3 DNA follows: TGTGCCAGCAGCTCCAGGGGCTTTAGCTCCTATAATTCACCCCTCCACTTT. Its translation is CASSSRGFSSYNSPLHF.

The V call is TRBV5-1, the J call TRBJ1-6; D gene uncertain. V lost 0 bases and J 1 base, leaving 5 bases between the germline ends. From germline, CDR1 is SGHRS and CDR2 YFSETQ. The CDR3 is 15 amino acids. DNA of the CDR3: TGCGCCAGCAGCTTGGTGACTTCCTATAATTCACCCCTCCACTTT. As protein: CASSLVTSYNSPLHF.

J is TRBJ2-5 and V is TRBV11-3, with D maybe TRBD1 (6 bases). Looked up from germline, CDR1 is SGHNT and CDR2 is YENEEA. This CDR3 region has 16 residues. Trimming removed 5 bases from V and 2 bases from J, with 18 bases in between. In DNA form, the CDR3 reads TGTGCCAGCAGCGATCGCAGGGGACAAACACAAGAGACCCAGTACTTC. Its protein product is CASSDRRGQTQETQYF. Full variable domain (rest looked up from reference TRBV11-3 and TRBJ2-5): EAGVVQSPRYKIIEKKQPVAFWCNPISGHNTLYWYLQNLGQGPELLIRYENEEAVDDSQLPKDRFSAERLKGVDSTLKIQPAELGDSAVYLCASSDRRGQTQETQYFGPGTRLLVL.

The CDR3 nucleotides are TGTGCCAGCAGCTTGCTAGGACTAGCAGAAGAATACGAGCAGTACTTC. This codes for CASSLLGLAEEYEQYF. This chain connects TRBV5-6 to TRBJ2-7; TRBD2 agrees at 8 bases. CDR1 is SGHDT, CDR2 YYEEEE, per germline. The trim removed 1 base at V and 4 bases at J, leaving 10 bases unmatched. The CDR3 spans 16 residues.

This clone was counted between two and nine times. The V call is TRBV29-1, the J call TRBJ2-7; D gene uncertain. V lost 0 bases and J 0 bases, leaving 9 bases between the germline ends. The germline CDR1 and CDR2 sequences are SQVTM and ANQGSEA. This CDR3 has 14 residues. The CDR3 DNA follows: TGCAGCGTTGAAGATGGAGCCAACTCCTACGAGCAGTACTTC. Its protein is CSVEDGANSYEQYF.

Details on this clone: Other DNA sequences within the sample encode an identical CDR3. The rearrangement joins TRBV5-1 to TRBJ2-1; 12 bases map to TRBD2. Germline-derived CDR1 and CDR2 are SGHRS and YFSETQ. The V segment lost 4 bases and the J segment 7 bases; nucleotides outside the gene matches: 3. The CDR3 has 14 amino acids. Here the CDR3 reads CASSPGTSGNEQFF. The DNA for the CDR3 is TGCGCCAGCAGCCCAGGGACTAGCGGGAATGAGCAGTTCTTC.